This T cell receptor (beta chain) was obtained from a study of blood T cell repertoires in COVID-19. As for the study in general: T cells, B-cell-depleted T cells, or PBMCs provided the cDNA or gDNA that served as material.

Exposed participants encountered a COVID-19 case during the 2 weeks preceding study entry. In the authors' methods: Amplification from reference gene primers served as the basis for estimated nucleated cell counts. TCRdb's copy holds only in-frame clones and misses some; the assay was immunoSEQ multiplex PCR. V and J calls and clone size are as listed in that table; D and trimming were resolved from the DNA. The repertoire holds 300,000 to 400,000 clones, with 90% to 95% as singletons. Trimming stripped 2 bases from V and 0 bases from J, with 8 bases between. Per germline, CDR1 KGHSH and CDR2 LQKENI. The CDR3 length is 14 residues. This clone was detected only a few times.

The rearrangement joins TRBV18 to TRBJ2-7, with a possible D match to TRBD2 (5 bases). Input material: PBMCs or T cells enriched from blood (not recorded which). The clonotype comes from a woman between 25 and 40 years old who had been exposed to COVID-19. The chain's CDR3 is CASSPVAYSYEQYF. For the CDR3, the DNA is TGTGCCAGCTCACCAGTAGCGTACTCCTACGAGCAGTACTTC.